One sample yielded the 14 T cell receptor beta chains listed below, sequenced in a study of CD8 T cells in ankylosing spondylitis. TCRdb analysed the 5' RACE reads with MiXCR anew, one entry per CDR3 protein. The sample contains 200,000 to 250,000 distinct CDR3 sequences, 8% to 11% of which appear only once. The source material was blood, either unsorted or a sorted T cell fraction (not recorded which). These receptors originate from a male donor with ankylosing spondylitis or in good health (not recorded which).

This clonotype was picked up many times. The rearrangement links TRBV25-1 to TRBJ2-3; 7 nucleotides match TRBD1. J was trimmed by 0 bases and V by 8 bases; bases with no gene match: 8. CDR3 length: 15 amino acids. CDR1 is MGHDK, CDR2 SYGVNS, per germline. The CDR3: CASAWTGPSTDTQYF. The CDR3 bases are TGTGCCAGCGCCTGGACAGGTCCGAGCACAGATACGCAGTATTTT.

This clonotype was picked up many times. The chain carries TRBV7-2 and TRBJ2-3, with a weak D call TRBD2 (6 bases). The CDR3 consists of 14 residues. Trimming removed 4 bases from V and 0 bases from J, with 8 bases in between. Germline V gives CDR1 SGHTA, CDR2 FQGNSA. CDR3 nucleotide sequence: TGTGCCAGCAGCTCGGACTACAGCACAGATACGCAGTATTTT. Its translation is CASSSDYSTDTQYF.

This clonotype has a handful of counts. This chain joins TRBV7-3 and TRBJ1-2; no clear D. The ends were cut back, 1 base at V and 4 bases at J, with 10 bases in the middle. The CDR3 is 14 amino acids. The germline V gene has CDR1 SGHTA and CDR2 FQGTGA. The CDR3 spells CASSLRYRTYGYTF. As DNA, the CDR3 is TGTGCCAGCAGCTTAAGGTACCGGACCTATGGCTACACCTTC.

This sequence joins TRBV20-1 and TRBJ1-5; the match to TRBD1 covers 8 bases. The CDR3 has 13 amino acids. Germline V gives CDR1 DFQATT, CDR2 SNEGSKA (reference sequence). The CDR3 coding sequence is TGCAGCGGCGGACAGGGTGTCGATCAGCCCCAGCATTTT. Its translation is CSGGQGVDQPQHF.

This clonotype was detected a few times. The CDR3 DNA follows: TGCAGTGCCCCCCCTAGCGCTGGGGCCAACGTCCTGACTTTC. Its translation: CSAPPSAGANVLTF. The V and J genes are TRBV20-1 and TRBJ2-6; tentatively, D is TRBD2 (6 bases). V lost 6 bases and J lost 2, with 11 bases in between. Germline values: CDR1 DFQATT, CDR2 SNEGSKA (reference sequence). CDR3 length: 14 residues.

The sample holds many counts of this clonotype. The chain links TRBV7-2 to TRBJ2-6; D is uncertain. Trimming took 5 bases from V and 0 from J, leaving 5 bases between them. This CDR3 comprises 14 residues. Germline lookup yields CDR1 SGHTA and CDR2 FQGNSA. DNA of the CDR3: TGTGCCAGCAGCGGGGTCTCTGGGGCCAACGTCCTGACTTTC. Protein product: CASSGVSGANVLTF.

The chain has TRBV18 and TRBJ1-1; D might be TRBD1 (5 bases). V was trimmed by 1 base and J by 3 bases, leaving 21 bases between them. CDR1 is KGHSH, CDR2 LQKENI, per germline. The CDR3 has 18 residues. The CDR3 DNA follows: TGTGCCAGCTCACCACTGATTTCTGGGGGTGGGGCGGACACTGAAGCTTTCTTT. This sequence encodes CASSPLISGGGADTEAFF.

The rearrangement joins TRBV20-1 to TRBJ2-5; 13 positions match TRBD2. Germline V lookup: CDR1 DFQATT, CDR2 SNEGSKA (reference sequence). The CDR3 has 15 amino acids. Trimming at V came to 2 bases and at J to 5 bases, leaving 5 bases not matched to a gene. CDR3 residues: CSARRLAGGGETQYF. CDR3 sequence (DNA): TGCAGTGCTAGAAGACTAGCGGGGGGTGGGGAGACCCAGTACTTC.

This clonotype was counted only a few times. The V gene is TRBV11-2, the J gene TRBJ2-1; TRBD2 aligns across 12 bases. V trimming: 5 bases; J trimming: 4 bases; junction bases outside the gene matches: 15. Germline V lookup: CDR1 SGHAT, CDR2 FQNNGV. The CDR3 spans 19 residues. The CDR3 region is CASSPGLAGTLSVYNEQFF. DNA for the CDR3: TGTGCCAGCAGCCCTGGACTAGCGGGAACCTTATCCGTATACAATGAGCAGTTCTTC.

Note on this clonotype: One junction end disagrees with the germline gene, perhaps due to a read error. The rearrangement links TRBV7-2 to TRBJ2-2; the D gene is possibly TRBD2 (6 bases). This CDR3 region has 15 residues. Germline V gives CDR1 SGHTA, CDR2 FQGNSA. The CDR3 nucleotides are TGTGCCAGCAGCCTAGCGTCGACGAACACCGGGGAGCTGTTTTTT. Translating it yields CASSLASTNTGELFF.

In this sample, this clonotype turned up many times. The gene calls are TRBV9 and TRBJ2-1, with D uncertain. CDR3 size: 16 residues. Trimming shortened V by 0 bases and J by 0 bases, and 10 bases separated the two germline ends. CDR1 is SGDLS and CDR2 is YYNGEE in the germline V gene. Written as DNA, the CDR3 is TGTGCCAGCAGCGTAGGCGGCAGCTTCTCCTACAATGAGCAGTTCTTC. This encodes CASSVGGSFSYNEQFF.

A few counts support this clonotype. V gene TRBV7-8 combines with J gene TRBJ1-5; 8 bases are shared with TRBD1. This CDR3 has 13 amino acids. J lost 11 bases, V lost 5 bases, and 8 bases had no gene match. CDR1 and CDR2 from the germline V gene are SGHVS and FQNEAQ. In DNA form, the CDR3 reads TGTGCCAGCAGCGTGGGGACAGGCGGGTCCCAGCATTTT. The encoded protein is CASSVGTGGSQHF. Together with reference TRBV7-8 and TRBJ1-5, the CDR3 gives the full variable domain: GAGVSQSPRYKVAKRGQDVALRCDPISGHVSLFWYQQALGQGPEFLTYFQNEAQLDKSGLPSDRFFAERPEGSVSTLKIQRTQQEDSAVYLCASSVGTGGSQHFGDGTRLSIL.

This clonotype showed up just a few times. DNA of the CDR3: TGTGCCAGCAGACCCCCCGGAACTGGGGAGCAGTACTTC. Translation: CASRPPGTGEQYF. V is TRBV6-2 or TRBV6-3 and J is TRBJ2-7; D is unclear. V lost 6 bases, J lost 7 bases, and 16 bases lay in between. CDR3 length: 13 amino acids. CDR1 and CDR2 from the germline V gene are MNHEY and SVGEGT.

This clonotype was seen many times. J is TRBJ1-6 and V is TRBV20-1; 7 nucleotides align to TRBD1. Germline V CDR1 and CDR2: DFQATT, SNEGSKA (reference sequence). V lost 2 bases and J lost 5; bases outside the gene matches: 3. The CDR3 is 14 amino acids. The CDR3 loop reads CSARSGQNNSPLHF. The CDR3 coding sequence is TGCAGTGCTAGATCGGGACAGAATAATTCACCCCTCCACTTT.